This T cell receptor (beta chain) was sequenced in a study of shared clonotypes between healthy human individuals. Study-level background: The composition of the donors was two women and three men aged 18 to 49.

The study drew its donors from healthy HIV-negative adults without recent acute infections or vaccinations. Samples underwent the assay at deep level. Measured with immunoSEQ multiplex PCR; TCRdb has only the in-frame clones, and not every one. Found here are about 2.5 million clones, around 93% of them singletons; the top ten hold 0.3% to 0.4%. The sample was naive CD4+ T cells from PBMCs. Subset indicated: CD45RA+ positively selected. The receptor comes from a man aged 18 to 30 in good health. Some clones in this sample may be carry-over from other donors' samples.

CDR3 sequence: CASSQIPSSAETQYF. Written as DNA, the CDR3 is TGTGCCAGCAGCCAAATCCCCTCAAGTGCGGAGACCCAGTACTTC. The rearrangement uses TRBV14 and TRBJ2-5; no definite D call. CDR1 is SGHDN and CDR2 is FVKESK in the germline V gene. Trimming removed 2 bases from V and 5 bases from J, with 15 bases in between. The CDR3 sequence is 15 residues long. The complete variable domain, with remaining parts taken from reference TRBV14 and TRBJ2-5, reads EAGVTQFPSHSVIEKGQTVTLRCDPISGHDNLYWYRRVMGKEIKFLLHFVKESKQDESGMPNNRFLAERTGGTYSTLKVQPAELEDSGVYFCASSQIPSSAETQYFGPGTRLLVL.